What follows are 32 T cell receptor beta chains derived from one specimen sequenced in a study of OX40 agonist ivuxolimab in advanced cancers. Clones were read by immunoSEQ multiplex PCR, and TCRdb kept only the in-frame ones, dropping some. The sample consists of 68,000 or so clones, roughly 85% of them appearing once. The sequenced sample was CD4+ or CD8+ T cells sorted from blood, obtained in a trial of the OX40 agonist ivuxolimab. These receptors were taken from an adult with an advanced solid tumor such as melanoma, head and neck, liver or kidney cancer.

The rearrangement links TRBV29-1 to TRBJ1-1; D might be TRBD1 (5 bases). The CDR3 runs to 14 residues. Germline CDR1 and CDR2: SQVTM and ANQGSEA. The V end was cut by 5 bases, the J end by 5 bases, with 18 bases between. CDR3 in amino acids: CSVQRSGEGTEAFF. The CDR3 region has the DNA TGCAGCGTTCAAAGGTCAGGAGAGGGGACTGAAGCTTTCTTT.

The V gene is TRBV5-8, the J gene TRBJ1-1, with 8 positions matching TRBD1. The germline CDR1 and CDR2 sequences are SGHTS and YDEGEE. The CDR3 has 13 amino acids. The V segment lost 9 bases and the J segment 2 bases; nucleotides outside the gene matches: 6. The CDR3 sequence is CATNRGANTEAFF. CDR3 in DNA: TGTGCCACCAACAGGGGGGCCAACACTGAAGCTTTCTTT.

V and J are TRBV7-3 and TRBJ2-3, with 7 bases fitting TRBD2. Germline V gene sequence: CDR1 SGHTA, CDR2 FQGTGA. This CDR3 region has 15 residues. The trim removed 2 bases at V and 3 bases at J, leaving 5 bases unmatched. As DNA, the CDR3 is TGTGCCAGCAGCTTAGATCGGGGAGGGACAGATACGCAGTATTTT. Translated, it gives CASSLDRGGTDTQYF.

Only a few counts were recorded for this clone. This chain links TRBV20-1 with TRBJ1-5, with D possibly matching TRBD1 (5 bases). This CDR3 has 11 amino acids. V lost 4 bases and J 11 bases, leaving 12 bases between the germline ends. CDR1 is DFQATT and CDR2 is SNEGSKA in the germline V gene (reference sequence). CDR3 sequence: CSAIGDLSQHF. In nucleotides, the CDR3 is TGCAGTGCTATCGGGGACTTGTCCCAGCATTTT.

This chain links TRBV19 with TRBJ1-6; tentative D call: TRBD1 (6 bases). The CDR3 covers 14 residues. V dropped 7 bases and J dropped 10 bases, with 17 bases sitting between them. The germline V gene has CDR1 LNHDA and CDR2 SQIVND (reference sequence). The CDR3 DNA reads as TGTGCCAGTACTTCTGACAGGAGCTACTCACCCCTCCACTTT. This translates into CASTSDRSYSPLHF. Full variable domain (remainder filled in from reference TRBV19 and TRBJ1-6): DGGITQSPKYLFRKEGQNVTLSCEQNLNHDAMYWYRQDPGQGLRLIYYSQIVNDFQKGDIAEGYSVSREKKESFPLTVTSAQKNPTAFYLCASTSDRSYSPLHFGNGTRLTVT.

This clone came up once. The CDR3 coding sequence is TGTGCCAGCAGTTACTCGGGCAGACGCTCTGGAAACACCATATATTTT. It codes for CASSYSGRRSGNTIYF. The chain carries TRBV6-5 and TRBJ1-3; no clear D gene. The CDR3 runs to 16 residues. Trimming cost V 0 bases and J 0 bases, with 9 bases left between them. Germline V gene sequence: CDR1 MNHEY, CDR2 SVGAGI.

The rearrangement uses TRBV7-9 and TRBJ2-4; TRBD1 agrees at 9 bases. Germline-derived CDR1 and CDR2 are SEHNR and FQNEAQ (reference sequence). This CDR3 spans 18 amino acids. With V trimmed by 4 bases and J by 6 bases, 16 bases remained unmatched. The CDR3 protein is CASSSTLGQGPSGNIQYF. For the CDR3, the DNA is TGTGCCAGCAGCTCGACCCTGGGACAGGGCCCTAGTGGAAACATTCAGTACTTC. Using reference TRBV7-9 and TRBJ2-4 for the parts outside the CDR3, the full variable domain is DTGVSQNPRHKITKRGQNVTFRCDPISEHNRLYWYRQTLGQGPEFLTYFQNEAQLEKSRLLSDRFSAERPKGSFSTLEIQRTEQGDSAMYLCASSSTLGQGPSGNIQYFGAGTRLSVL.

The CDR3: CATSRGGSRGTDTQYF. The CDR3 bases are TGTGCCACCAGCAGAGGCGGGTCAAGGGGCACAGATACGCAGTATTTT. The chain combines TRBV15 with TRBJ2-3; D perhaps matches TRBD2 (5 bases). CDR3 length: 16 amino acids. Germline assignment: CDR1 LNHNV and CDR2 YYDKDF (reference sequence). Trimming shortened V by 1 base and J by 1 base, and 12 bases separated the two germline ends.

V gene TRBV19 combines with J gene TRBJ1-5, with no clear D. The CDR3 is 12 residues long. V dropped 1 base and J dropped 6 bases, with 4 bases sitting between them. Germline V gene sequence: CDR1 LNHDA, CDR2 SQIVND (reference sequence). CDR3 nucleotide sequence: TGTGCCAGTAGTATAGGGAGTCAGCCCCAGCATTTT. Translation gives CASSIGSQPQHF.

V usage is TRBV6-5 and J usage is TRBJ1-4; D gene ambiguous. This CDR3 has 15 amino acids. V dropped 0 bases and J dropped 7 bases, with 12 bases sitting between them. From germline, CDR1 is MNHEY and CDR2 SVGAGI. The CDR3 sequence: CASSYSMVQSEKLFF. The CDR3 DNA reads TGTGCCAGCAGTTACTCGATGGTCCAGAGTGAAAAACTGTTTTTT.

The chain combines TRBV2 with TRBJ1-1, with TRBD1 matching over 9 bases. The germline CDR1 and CDR2 sequences are SNHLY and FYNNEI. J lost 5 bases, V lost 8 bases, and 9 bases had no gene match. This CDR3 has 14 residues. CDR3 bases: TGTGCCAGCCTCCGGGACAGGGTTGAGACTGAAGCTTTCTTT. Amino acids: CASLRDRVETEAFF.

The chain combines TRBV5-4 with TRBJ2-2; no clear D gene. The V and J ends lost 4 bases and 2 bases respectively, with 9 bases between them. The CDR3 loop spans 14 amino acids. CDR1 and CDR2 from the germline V gene are SGHNT and YYREEE (reference sequence). CDR3 sequence reads: CASSPQLNTGELFF. The CDR3 DNA is TGTGCCAGCAGCCCACAATTAAACACCGGGGAGCTGTTTTTT.

The V call is TRBV28, the J call TRBJ1-5, with D possibly TRBD1 on 5 matching bases. Per the germline V gene, CDR1 is MDHEN and CDR2 is SYDVKM. The ends were cut back, 6 bases at V and 4 bases at J, with 31 bases in the middle. The CDR3 runs 20 residues. CDR3 protein: CASRNLQGSGFHIVNQPQHF. The CDR3 region has the DNA TGTGCCAGCAGAAATCTTCAGGGCTCCGGTTTCCATATAGTGAATCAGCCCCAGCATTTT.

This clone came up once. The V gene is TRBV7-3, the J gene TRBJ2-3; 16 nucleotides agree with TRBD2. The CDR3 has 17 amino acids. Per the germline V gene, CDR1 is SGHTA and CDR2 is FQGTGA. After removal of 5 bases from V and 2 bases from J, the junction contained 4 bases not matched to a gene. The DNA for the CDR3 is TGTGCCAGCAGCCTCGGGACTAGCGGGGGGGCCACAGATACGCAGTATTTT. Its translation is CASSLGTSGGATDTQYF.

As regards this clone: The junction departs from the called germline gene at one end, perhaps through a read error. The chain combines TRBV5-5 with TRBJ1-4; D might be TRBD1 (5 bases). The CDR3 has 12 residues. Germline V gives CDR1 SGHKS, CDR2 YYEKEE (reference sequence). The CDR3 loop is CASSTQGSPPKF. CDR3 bases: TGTGCCAGCAGCACCCAGGGCTCCCCCCCAAAATTT.

V usage is TRBV19 and J usage is TRBJ1-1; no firm D call. Germline loops: CDR1 LNHDA, CDR2 SQIVND (reference sequence). The CDR3 spans 10 residues. Between the trimmed V and J ends, which lost 6 bases and 6 bases, there was a span of 5 bases. The CDR3 region is CASRGSEAFF. The DNA for the CDR3 is TGTGCCAGTAGGGGGTCTGAAGCTTTCTTT.

This clone appeared once. V and J are TRBV7-2 and TRBJ1-6, with TRBD1 matching 7 bases. Trimming cost V 5 bases and J 8 bases; bases outside gene matches: 9. The CDR3 length is 15 residues. CDR1 SGHTA and CDR2 FQGNSA come from the germline V gene. The CDR3 DNA is TGTGCCAGCAGCCTCTCAGGGGGAGGGGATTCACCCCTCCACTTT. Protein: CASSLSGGGDSPLHF. The whole variable domain, remainder taken from reference TRBV7-2 and TRBJ1-6, is GAGVSQSPSNKVTEKGKDVELRCDPISGHTALYWYRQSLGQGLEFLIYFQGNSAPDKSGLPSDRFSAERTGGSVSTLTIQRTQQEDSAVYLCASSLSGGGDSPLHFGNGTRLTVT.

The gene calls are TRBV6-1 and TRBJ2-3, with 10 bases that match TRBD1. Germline CDR1 MNHNS, CDR2 SASEGT. The CDR3 spans 15 residues. The J segment lost 2 bases and the V segment lost 4 bases, leaving 3 bases of the junction unmatched. The CDR3 sequence is CASSGQGASTDTQYF. Written as DNA, the CDR3 is TGTGCCAGCAGTGGACAGGGGGCCTCCACAGATACGCAGTATTTT.

This chain uses TRBV2 with TRBJ2-6; D is undetermined. V was clipped by 6 bases and J by 2 bases, with 11 bases between them. Germline V gene sequence: CDR1 SNHLY, CDR2 FYNNEI. This CDR3 contains 15 residues. The CDR3 is CASSGRAPGANVLTF. The DNA for the CDR3 is TGTGCCAGCAGCGGCCGGGCCCCTGGGGCCAACGTCCTGACTTTC.

The chain links TRBV7-2 to TRBJ2-5; maybe TRBD2 (5 bases). Germline V gene sequence: CDR1 SGHTA, CDR2 FQGNSA. The CDR3 extends over 14 amino acids. Trimming took 5 bases from V and 4 from J, leaving 14 bases between them. The CDR3 DNA sequence: TGTGCCAGCAGCCTCATCCGGGGTGGAGAGACCCAGTACTTC. Amino acids: CASSLIRGGETQYF. The whole variable domain, remainder taken from reference TRBV7-2 and TRBJ2-5, is GAGVSQSPSNKVTEKGKDVELRCDPISGHTALYWYRQSLGQGLEFLIYFQGNSAPDKSGLPSDRFSAERTGGSVSTLTIQRTQQEDSAVYLCASSLIRGGETQYFGPGTRLLVL.

V and J are TRBV18 and TRBJ1-4; no clear D. The CDR3 consists of 16 residues. Per the germline V gene, CDR1 is KGHSH and CDR2 is LQKENI. The V end was cut by 6 bases, the J end by 1 base, with 15 bases between. CDR3 DNA sequence: TGTGCCAGCTCCCCCGAGGATCGCGTAACTAATGAAAAACTGTTTTTT. Translation: CASSPEDRVTNEKLFF.

The rearrangement joins TRBV28 to TRBJ2-3, with unresolved D. V was shortened by 1 base and J by 6 bases, with 5 bases between the two germline ends. The CDR3 extends over 12 amino acids. CDR1 is MDHEN, CDR2 SYDVKM, per germline. As DNA, the CDR3 is TGTGCCAGCAGTTTATTGTTCGATACGCAGTATTTT. Residues: CASSLLFDTQYF.

This clone has only a few counts. V is TRBV7-6 and J is TRBJ1-5; 10 bases are a match to TRBD1. CDR3 length: 15 residues. Trimming took 5 bases from V and 4 from J; bases not matched to a gene: 5. CDR1 is SGHVS, CDR2 FNYEAQ, per germline. CDR3 loop: CASSKGDRGNQPQHF. The CDR3 nucleotides read TGTGCCAGCAGCAAGGGGGACAGGGGAAATCAGCCCCAGCATTTT.

The V gene is TRBV11-2, the J gene TRBJ1-6; D might be TRBD1 (5 bases). There are 13 residues in the CDR3. V was pared by 5 bases and J by 9 bases, with 11 bases between. The germline V gene encodes CDR1 SGHAT and CDR2 FQNNGV. Here the CDR3 reads CASSGTGVSPLHF. As DNA, the CDR3 is TGTGCCAGCAGCGGGACGGGCGTTTCACCCCTCCACTTT.

This chain connects TRBV4-1 to TRBJ1-3; no reliable D call. Looked up from germline, CDR1 is MGHRA and CDR2 is YSYEKL. The V end was cut by 0 bases, the J end by 6 bases, with 12 bases between. The CDR3 contains 15 residues. The CDR3 sequence is CASSQEFGRENTIYF. CDR3 coding DNA: TGCGCCAGCAGCCAAGAGTTTGGAAGGGAAAACACCATATATTTT.

CDR3 amino acids: CATPHGQGSSSYNSPLHF. DNA for the CDR3: TGTGCCACCCCACACGGTCAGGGGTCGAGCTCCTATAATTCACCCCTCCACTTT. The V call is TRBV2, the J call TRBJ1-6; D may be TRBD1 (6 bases). The ends were cut back, 10 bases at V and 0 bases at J, with 22 bases in the middle. This CDR3 has 18 residues. Per germline, CDR1 SNHLY and CDR2 FYNNEI.

The chain has TRBV6-1 and TRBJ1-1; 8 positions agree with TRBD1. CDR3 length equals 14 residues. Germline assignment: CDR1 MNHNS and CDR2 SASEGT. Losses at the gene ends were 2 bases for V and 3 bases for J; bases not matched to a gene: 2. The CDR3 reads CASSEQDRDTEAFF. The CDR3 nucleotides are TGTGCCAGCAGTGAACAGGACAGGGACACTGAAGCTTTCTTT.

The chain links TRBV5-4 to TRBJ1-2; a possible D gene is TRBD1 (5 bases). CDR1 SGHNT and CDR2 YYREEE come from the germline V gene (reference sequence). Trimming removed 3 bases at V and 5 bases at J, with 11 bases between. This CDR3 region has 13 residues. The CDR3 DNA reads as TGTGCCAGCAGCTCACGAGACAGATATGGCTACACCTTC. This translates into CASSSRDRYGYTF. Complete variable domain (other parts from reference TRBV5-4 and TRBJ1-2): ETGVTQSPTHLIKTRGQQVTLRCSSQSGHNTVSWYQQALGQGPQFIFQYYREEENGRGNFPPRFSGLQFPNYSSELNVNALELDDSALYLCASSSRDRYGYTFGSGTRLTVV.

This clone was seen only once. V and J are TRBV5-5 and TRBJ1-1; 7 bases line up with TRBD1. The J segment lost 3 bases and the V segment lost 3 bases, leaving 2 bases of the junction unmatched. The CDR3 runs 13 residues. Germline V gene data show CDR1 as SGHKS and CDR2 as YYEKEE (reference sequence). The CDR3 DNA sequence: TGTGCCAGCAGCTCAGACAGGGACACTGAAGCTTTCTTT. It is translated as CASSSDRDTEAFF.

This chain connects TRBV11-2 to TRBJ1-6; TRBD1 matches at 8 bases. Germline V gene data show CDR1 as SGHAT and CDR2 as FQNNGV. The V segment lost 4 bases and the J segment 7 bases; nucleotides outside the gene matches: 9. The length of the CDR3 is 16 residues. CDR3 DNA: TGTGCCAGCAGCTCGCGGATGGACAGGGAAAATTCACCCCTCCACTTT. It translates to CASSSRMDRENSPLHF.

The chain recombines TRBV29-1 with TRBJ2-3; D not resolved. CDR1 is SQVTM, CDR2 ANQGSEA, per germline. This CDR3 contains 12 residues. V lost 7 bases, J lost 1 base, and 9 bases lay in between. The CDR3 loop reads CSAVPGTDTQYF. The CDR3 DNA reads as TGCAGCGCCGTTCCTGGCACAGATACGCAGTATTTT.

The chain carries TRBV4-2 and TRBJ2-1; the D call may be TRBD1 or TRBD2 (5 bases each). V lost 4 bases to trimming and J lost 7 bases, with 17 bases between them. Germline values: CDR1 LGHNA, CDR2 YNFKEQ. The CDR3 contains 15 residues. CDR3 coding DNA: TGTGCCAGCAGCCCCGAGACGGGAAAGGGGAATGAGCAGTTCTTC. Its translation: CASSPETGKGNEQFF.